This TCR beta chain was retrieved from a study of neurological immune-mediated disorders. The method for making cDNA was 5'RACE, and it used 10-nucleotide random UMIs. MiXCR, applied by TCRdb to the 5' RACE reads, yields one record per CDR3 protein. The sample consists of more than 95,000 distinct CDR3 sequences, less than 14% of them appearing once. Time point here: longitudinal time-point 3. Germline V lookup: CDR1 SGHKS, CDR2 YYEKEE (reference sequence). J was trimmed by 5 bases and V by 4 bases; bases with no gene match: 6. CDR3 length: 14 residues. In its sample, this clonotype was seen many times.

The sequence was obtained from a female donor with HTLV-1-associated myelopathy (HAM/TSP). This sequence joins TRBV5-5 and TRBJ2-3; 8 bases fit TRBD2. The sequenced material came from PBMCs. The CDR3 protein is CASSAGTRGDTQYF. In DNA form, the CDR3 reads TGTGCCAGCAGCGCCGGGACTAGGGGAGATACGCAGTATTTT.